The 29 T cell receptor beta chains below come from one sample, sequenced in a study of CD8+CD57+ T cells in acquired aplastic anemia (dated by TCRdb to the late 2010s). The sequencing machine was an Illumina HiSeq 2000. Genomic DNA was used as template for profiling of TCR beta VDJ combinations and CDR3 sequences. TCRdb reprocessing: public reads trimmed at Q25 with fastp, clones called with MiXCR, in-frame beta chains kept. When rows share a CDR3 protein, they turn into one entry using the most common DNA and genes. The sample includes a few hundred thousand distinct CDR3 sequences, with around three fifths observed a single time. The ten largest clonotypes hold around 7.6% of the sample. Source material: sorted CD4+, CD8+, or CD8+CD57+ T cells (not recorded which) from PBMCs. Receptors originate from a human donor with severe aplastic anemia or a healthy control (not recorded which).

The chain is built from TRBV4-1 and TRBJ2-5; D uncertain. This CDR3 region has 15 residues. V shed 4 bases and J shed 0 bases, with 12 bases lying between them. Germline CDR1 MGHRA, CDR2 YSYEKL. The CDR3 region has the DNA TGCGCCAGCAGCCCAAGATCCGGCAACCAAGAGACCCAGTACTTC. It encodes CASSPRSGNQETQYF.

The gene calls are TRBV20-1 and TRBJ1-6, with a tentative D call TRBD1 (6 bases). The length of the CDR3 is 15 residues. Trimming shortened V by 0 bases and J by 9 bases, and 15 bases separated the two germline ends. Germline lookup yields CDR1 DFQATT and CDR2 SNEGSKA (reference sequence). CDR3 bases: TGCAGTGCTAGAGAAGGTACAGGGTTGAGTTCACCCCTCCACTTT. It yields the protein CSAREGTGLSSPLHF.

This clonotype was seen repeatedly, ten times or more. The chain uses TRBV25-1 and TRBJ2-7, with D perhaps TRBD1 or TRBD2 (5 bases each). With 4 bases removed from V and 5 bases from J, the gap between germline ends came to 15 bases. Germline CDR1 reads MGHDK; CDR2 reads SYGVNS. The CDR3 is 14 residues long. The CDR3 sequence: CASSGKIWDHEQYF. The CDR3, as DNA: TGTGCCAGCAGTGGAAAAATTTGGGACCACGAGCAGTACTTC.

With respect to this clonotype: A much more abundant neighbour one base away suggests this may be a read error. The rearrangement links TRBV19 to TRBJ1-1; D might be TRBD1 (6 bases). Trimming took off 5 bases at V and 1 base at J, with 14 bases between the two ends. CDR1 is LNHDA and CDR2 is SQIVND in the germline V gene (reference sequence). The CDR3 loop spans 15 amino acids. Here the CDR3 DNA reads TGTGCCAGTAGTCAGAGCGGGGGCTGGAACACTGAAGCTTTCTTT. Protein product: CASSQSGGWNTEAFF.

This clonotype was seen at least ten times. This chain joins TRBV30 and TRBJ1-2; weak D call: TRBD1 (5 bases). The germline CDR1 and CDR2 sequences are GTSNPN and SVGIG (reference sequence). The V end lost 0 bases, the J end lost 4 bases, and 6 bases lay between the germline ends. This CDR3 spans 12 amino acids. The CDR3 sequence is CAWSVTAYGYTF. As DNA, the CDR3 is TGTGCCTGGAGTGTGACAGCCTATGGCTACACCTTC.

The DNA of the CDR3 is TGTGCCAGCAGCTTAGGTGGGACAGGGTCTTCCAACACTGAAGCTTTCTTT. Translation: CASSLGGTGSSNTEAFF. The V and J genes are TRBV7-2 and TRBJ1-1; 9 bases line up with TRBD1. Trimming took 1 base from V and 2 from J; bases not matched to a gene: 8. This CDR3 is built from 17 residues. Germline loops: CDR1 SGHTA, CDR2 FQGNSA.

The chain carries TRBV6-4 and TRBJ2-5, with 10 bases that match TRBD2. In germline, CDR1 is MRHNA, CDR2 SNTAGT. The V and J ends lost 3 bases and 1 base, in that order; junction bases with no gene match: 5. The CDR3 totals 16 residues. The CDR3 nucleotides read TGTGCCAGCAGTGAAGTTGCTAGCGGGGGCCAAGAGACCCAGTACTTC. Its protein product is CASSEVASGGQETQYF.

V is TRBV2 and J is TRBJ2-7; D unresolved. V was cut by 5 bases and J by 7 bases, with 12 bases left in between. This CDR3 has 12 amino acids. Germline CDR1 is SNHLY and CDR2 is FYNNEI. CDR3 DNA sequence: TGTGCCAGCAGTCTCCAACCACCTGAGCAGTACTTC. Translating it yields CASSLQPPEQYF.

This clonotype was seen more than once but under ten times. One end of the junction does not line up with germline, which may come from a read error. This chain links TRBV5-1 with TRBJ2-7, with D possibly being TRBD2 (5 bases). CDR3 length equals 12 residues. The V gene's germline CDR1 is SGHRS and CDR2 YFSETQ. CDR3 protein: CASSLRGYEQYF. In nucleotides, the CDR3 is TGTGCCAGCAGCCTACGGGGCTACGAGCAGTACTTC.

This clonotype was counted between two and nine times. The chain employs TRBV7-2 and TRBJ2-7; D gene ambiguous. Germline CDR1 is SGHTA and CDR2 is FQGNSA. The CDR3 totals 14 residues. The V end was cut by 3 bases, the J end by 1 base, with 10 bases between. This CDR3 is CASSFADGSYEQYF. In DNA, the CDR3 is TGTGCCAGCAGCTTCGCTGACGGGTCCTACGAGCAGTACTTC.

The table lists this clonotype with many counts. The gene calls are TRBV11-2 and TRBJ1-5; TRBD1 aligns across 12 bases. There are 17 residues in the CDR3. Trimming cost V 5 bases and J 4 bases; bases outside gene matches: 9. Germline V gives CDR1 SGHAT, CDR2 FQNNGV. The CDR3 sequence: CASSPRDRGQGNQPQHF. In DNA form, the CDR3 reads TGTGCCAGCAGCCCCCGGGACAGGGGGCAAGGTAATCAGCCCCAGCATTTT.

The chain couples TRBV25-1 to TRBJ1-1, with a weak D call TRBD1 (6 bases). The CDR3 covers 15 residues. V was cut by 2 bases and J by 0 bases, with 10 bases left in between. The V gene's germline CDR1 is MGHDK and CDR2 SYGVNS. The CDR3 bases are TGTGCCAGCAGTGAACGGGGGGCGGTGAACACTGAAGCTTTCTTT. This encodes CASSERGAVNTEAFF. Using reference TRBV25-1 and TRBJ1-1 for the parts outside the CDR3, the full variable domain is EADIYQTPRYLVIGTGKKITLECSQTMGHDKMYWYQQDPGMELHLIHYSYGVNSTEKGDLSSESTVSRIRTEHFPLTLESARPSHTSQYLCASSERGAVNTEAFFGQGTRLTVV.

This clonotype was seen only a few times. The rearrangement links TRBV7-9 to TRBJ2-1, with TRBD2 matching 8 bases. V lost 0 bases and J lost 8; bases outside the gene matches: 9. This CDR3 is built from 16 residues. Germline V gives CDR1 SEHNR, CDR2 FQNEAQ (reference sequence). The CDR3 sequence is CASSLAPGLVYDEQFF. The CDR3 DNA reads TGTGCCAGCAGCTTAGCACCGGGACTAGTTTATGATGAGCAGTTCTTC.

The J gene is TRBJ2-2, the V gene TRBV7-3; D is unresolved. This CDR3 spans 15 amino acids. Germline CDR1 is SGHTA and CDR2 is FQGTGA. The V and J ends lost 4 bases and 0 bases respectively, with 9 bases between them. The CDR3 DNA is TGTGCCAGCAGCTCCGTCCCCGCGAACACCGGGGAGCTGTTTTTT. This codes for CASSSVPANTGELFF.

The chain has TRBV2 and TRBJ2-7; D not certain. Trimming took 11 bases from V and 2 from J, leaving 16 bases between them. CDR3 length equals 13 residues. Germline V CDR1 and CDR2: SNHLY, FYNNEI. In nucleotides, the CDR3 is TGTGCCTCAAGGACCTACCTTCCCTACGAGCAGTACTTC. Amino acids: CASRTYLPYEQYF.

J is TRBJ2-3 and V is TRBV2; possible D gene TRBD2, 7 bases. CDR3 size: 15 residues. Germline lookup yields CDR1 SNHLY and CDR2 FYNNEI. Trimming stripped 7 bases from V and 5 bases from J, with 19 bases between. CDR3 sequence: CASNRGGPTVDTQYF. DNA for the CDR3: TGTGCCAGCAATAGGGGGGGGCCGACTGTAGATACGCAGTATTTT. Based on the CDR3 plus reference TRBV2 and TRBJ2-3, the full variable domain is EPEVTQTPSHQVTQMGQEVILRCVPISNHLYFYWYRQILGQKVEFLVSFYNNEISEKSEIFDDQFSVERPDGSNFTLKIRSTKLEDSAMYFCASNRGGPTVDTQYFGPGTRLTVL.

This clonotype has more than one count but fewer than ten. V is TRBV7-2 and J is TRBJ1-5, with D perhaps matching TRBD1 (5 bases). The germline V and J ends were trimmed by 3 bases and 2 bases, with 8 bases remaining between them. The CDR3 is 14 residues long. The germline V gene encodes CDR1 SGHTA and CDR2 FQGNSA. DNA for the CDR3: TGTGCCAGCAGCTTCGACAGTGGCAATCAGCCCCAGCATTTT. Translated: CASSFDSGNQPQHF.

The chain links TRBV20-1 to TRBJ1-1; no clear D gene. V was clipped by 5 bases and J by 6 bases, with 10 bases between them. This CDR3 comprises 11 residues. Germline values: CDR1 DFQATT, CDR2 SNEGSKA (reference sequence). The chain's CDR3 is CSALGGSEAFF. CDR3 nucleotide sequence: TGCAGTGCTCTGGGTGGGTCTGAAGCTTTCTTT.

The J gene is TRBJ2-7, the V gene TRBV7-8, with TRBD2 identical over 7 bases. The V gene end was trimmed by 1 base and the J gene end by 12 bases; junction bases not matched to a gene: 3. Looked up from germline, CDR1 is SGHVS and CDR2 is FQNEAQ. The CDR3 loop spans 11 amino acids. The CDR3 coding sequence is TGTGCCAGCAGCTTAGGGGCGGGAGTGTACTTC. It yields the protein CASSLGAGVYF.

Comments on this clonotype: A read error may explain this, as a much larger clone is one base away. This sequence joins TRBV18 and TRBJ1-2; D ambiguous. Germline V gene lookup returns CDR1 KGHSH and CDR2 LQKENI. Trimming removed 0 bases from V and 4 bases from J, with 9 bases in between. The CDR3 contains 14 residues. The CDR3 is CASSPPAVIYGYTF. CDR3 nucleotides: TGTGCCAGCTCACCACCTGCAGTTATCTATGGCTACACCTTC.

This chain joins TRBV29-1 and TRBJ1-1, with D perhaps TRBD1 (6 bases). The CDR3 consists of 13 residues. V shed 3 bases and J shed 0 bases, with 8 bases lying between them. The germline gives CDR1 SQVTM, CDR2 ANQGSEA. CDR3 amino acids: CSVDDRLNTEAFF. CDR3 nucleotide sequence: TGCAGCGTTGATGACAGGTTGAACACTGAAGCTTTCTTT.

The genes are TRBV20-1 and TRBJ2-7; tentative D call: TRBD2 (5 bases). Trimming cost V 0 bases and J 3 bases, with 12 bases left between them. Germline V lookup: CDR1 DFQATT, CDR2 SNEGSKA (reference sequence). This CDR3 spans 14 amino acids. In DNA, the CDR3 is TGCAGTGCTAGAGAACAAGGACGGGGCTACGAGCAGTACTTC. Amino acid sequence: CSAREQGRGYEQYF.

The J gene is TRBJ1-1, the V gene TRBV19, with D possibly TRBD1 on 5 matching bases. V lost 6 bases, J lost 6 bases, and 11 bases lay in between. Germline V gene sequence: CDR1 LNHDA, CDR2 SQIVND (reference sequence). The CDR3 totals 12 residues. CDR3 coding DNA: TGTGCCAGTAGCTACAGCAGGGCTGAAGCTTTCTTT. Its protein is CASSYSRAEAFF. Full variable domain (remainder filled in from reference TRBV19 and TRBJ1-1): DGGITQSPKYLFRKEGQNVTLSCEQNLNHDAMYWYRQDPGQGLRLIYYSQIVNDFQKGDIAEGYSVSREKKESFPLTVTSAQKNPTAFYLCASSYSRAEAFFGQGTRLTVV.

This clonotype was found once. This sequence joins TRBV7-8 and TRBJ1-2; D not resolved. V lost 3 bases and J lost 1, with 15 bases in between. The CDR3 sequence is 16 residues long. The V gene's germline CDR1 is SGHVS and CDR2 FQNEAQ. This CDR3 is CASSFSRVQLNYGYTF. The CDR3 DNA is TGTGCCAGCAGCTTTTCGCGGGTACAGCTTAACTATGGCTACACCTTC. Based on the CDR3 plus reference TRBV7-8 and TRBJ1-2, the full variable domain is GAGVSQSPRYKVAKRGQDVALRCDPISGHVSLFWYQQALGQGPEFLTYFQNEAQLDKSGLPSDRFFAERPEGSVSTLKIQRTQQEDSAVYLCASSFSRVQLNYGYTFGSGTRLTVV.

This clonotype appeared many times. The chain couples TRBV19 to TRBJ1-4; a weak D match, TRBD1 (5 bases). V shed 8 bases and J shed 7 bases, with 20 bases lying between them. This CDR3 comprises 15 residues. Germline V CDR1 and CDR2: LNHDA, SQIVND (reference sequence). In DNA form, the CDR3 reads TGTGCCAGTCACGTCAGGTGGCCCGGGGGTGAAAAACTGTTTTTT. This sequence encodes CASHVRWPGGEKLFF.

The chain employs TRBV9 and TRBJ2-1; 8 bases align to TRBD2. Trimming took 0 bases from V and 3 from J; bases not matched to a gene: 2. This CDR3 is built from 15 residues. Germline loops: CDR1 SGDLS, CDR2 YYNGEE. Here the CDR3 reads CASSVGLANYNEQFF. DNA of the CDR3: TGTGCCAGCAGCGTAGGACTAGCGAACTACAATGAGCAGTTCTTC.

This clonotype was observed once. The V gene is TRBV28, the J gene TRBJ1-2; 7 nucleotides agree with TRBD1. The CDR3 totals 13 residues. Germline loops: CDR1 MDHEN, CDR2 SYDVKM. The V gene end was trimmed by 6 bases and the J gene end by 9 bases; junction bases not matched to a gene: 10. The CDR3 DNA reads TGTGCCAGCAGCCAGACAGGGATTTATAGCTACACCTTC. Protein sequence: CASSQTGIYSYTF.

This clonotype appeared a few times. The chain uses TRBV5-1 and TRBJ2-7, with 8 bases aligning to TRBD1. CDR1 and CDR2 from the germline V gene are SGHRS and YFSETQ. The ends lost 2 bases at V and 5 bases at J; junction bases unmatched: 3. The CDR3 contains 13 residues. This CDR3 is CASSLRTGNEQYF. The CDR3 coding sequence is TGCGCCAGCAGCTTACGGACAGGGAACGAGCAGTACTTC.

This clonotype was recorded many times. The chain employs TRBV20-1 and TRBJ1-1; D is uncertain. V lost 2 bases, J lost 0 bases, and 19 bases lay in between. This CDR3 has 17 amino acids. Per the germline V gene, CDR1 is DFQATT and CDR2 is SNEGSKA (reference sequence). The CDR3 sequence is CSARNVEGRVMNTEAFF. CDR3 DNA: TGCAGTGCTAGAAATGTCGAGGGAAGGGTCATGAACACTGAAGCTTTCTTT.